This TCR beta chain came from a study of neurological immune-mediated disorders. TCRdb re-derived calls from the 5' RACE reads in MiXCR, one entry per CDR3 protein. The sample lists 45,000 to 55,000 distinct CDR3 sequences; 10% were seen once. CDR1 is SGHRS and CDR2 is YFSETQ in the germline V gene. CDR3 size: 17 residues. The V segment lost 5 bases and the J segment 1 base; nucleotides outside the gene matches: 11. This sequence originates from a woman in her thirties or forties with HTLV-1-associated myelopathy (HAM/TSP). Sequences were obtained from PBMCs. The J gene is TRBJ2-5, the V gene TRBV5-1, with 10 positions matching TRBD1. The DNA for the CDR3 is TGCGCCAGCAGGGGACAGGGGACCGCTTCCCTCCAAGAGACCCAGTACTTC. Residues: CASRGQGTASLQETQYF.